This T cell receptor beta chain was documented in a study of blood T cell repertoires in COVID-19. Study-wide background: Sources were T cells, B-cell-depleted T cells, or PBMCs; the material itself was cDNA or gDNA.

Trimming stripped 6 bases from V and 3 bases from J, with 14 bases between. CDR1 and CDR2 (germline): MDHEN, SYDVKM. The CDR3 totals 14 residues. This clone was seen only a few times. In the authors' methods: Amplification from reference gene primers served as the basis for estimated nucleated cell counts. Clones were sequenced by immunoSEQ multiplex PCR, and TCRdb holds only the in-frame ones, with some missing. The V and J calls and the clone size are those of that table, but D and trimming were determined from the DNA. The sample has about 190,000 clones, more than 85% seen once. The material sequenced was peripheral blood. This clonotype was obtained from a man between 70 and 80 years old with active or convalescent COVID-19. The gene calls are TRBV28 and TRBJ1-2; no definite D call. In nucleotides, the CDR3 is TGTGCCAGCAGCACATACCCGTTGGACTATGGCTACACCTTC. Translated: CASSTYPLDYGYTF.